What follows describes a single T cell receptor beta chain. Its specificity is unknown. These data originate in a study of shared clonotypes between healthy human individuals. Broader study findings: In general, naive subsets displayed greater estimated richness than memory subsets did.

This CDR3 is built from 14 residues. Germline lookup yields CDR1 MDHEN and CDR2 SYDVKM. V gave up 7 bases and J gave up 9 bases; unmatched junction bases: 7. The table came from immunoSEQ multiplex PCR; TCRdb's copy has only in-frame clones and leaves some out. Altogether about 2.4 million clones are present, 93% being singletons, with the ten largest covering 0.36%. The chain uses TRBV28 and TRBJ1-6; 9 positions agree with TRBD1. Sequencing was carried out using naive CD4+ T cells from PBMCs. Stated subset: CD45RA+ positively selected. The source is a man between 18 and 29 years old in good health. Some clones in this sample may be carry-over from other donors' samples. The CDR3 loop is CASIPTGGGSPLHF. In nucleotides, the CDR3 is TGTGCCAGCATTCCTACAGGGGGCGGTTCACCCCTCCACTTT.